A selection of T cell receptor beta chains follows, all from one sample in a study of T cell repertoires in cytomegalovirus infection. TCRdb re-called the reads through MiXCR, storing one row per CDR3 protein. The sample includes around 360,000 distinct CDR3 sequences, roughly a third of them seen just once. No antigen has been identified for these receptors. Sequencing was performed on cultured PBMCs, taken from culture after CMV antigen stimulation. These receptors were collected from a human donor in good health (CMV status not recorded). Some clones in this sample may be carry-over from other donors' samples. The CDR3 runs from the conserved cysteine through the conserved F or W. Fields, in order: J gene, V gene, D gene, clone size, CDR3 DNA, CDR3 protein. A D gene is named only where the DNA matches it firmly. Rows give clone size only sometimes, using once, few, many, or a class for an expanded clone.

TRBJ2-3	TRBV19	-	-	TGTGCCAGTAGCGGACAGTGGGCGGATACGCAGTATTTT	CASSGQWADTQYF
TRBJ1-1	TRBV28	-	-	TGTGCCAGCAGTTTATTGGCGCCCCCTGGGGGAGCTTTCTTT	CASSLLAPPGGAFF
TRBJ1-5	TRBV7-9	-	-	TGTGCCAGCAGCACGGGACTTTCAACGGATAGCAATCAGCCCCAGCATTTT	CASSTGLSTDSNQPQHF
TRBJ1-1	TRBV28	TRBD1	-	TGTGCCAGCAGCACGACAGGGCCCAAGGGCACTGAAGCTTTCTTT	CASSTTGPKGTEAFF
TRBJ1-2	TRBV7-9	-	-	TGTGCCAGCAGCCCCCAGGACGGTTATGGCTACACCTTC	CASSPQDGYGYTF
TRBJ1-2	TRBV28	-	-	TGTGCCAGCAGTTTTCGCACCTATGGCTACACCTTC	CASSFRTYGYTF
TRBJ2-5	TRBV7-2	-	-	TGTGCCAGCAGCTCGGGACCGGGAAACCAAGAGACCCAGTACTTC	CASSSGPGNQETQYF
TRBJ1-1	TRBV14	-	many	TGTGCCAGCAGCTCCCTCCAGGTGGGCACTGAAGCTTTCTTT	CASSSLQVGTEAFF
TRBJ1-2	TRBV15	-	-	TGTGCCACCAGCAGAGATTCCAGCCTCAGATGGGCCTATGGCTACACCTTC	CATSRDSSLRWAYGYTF
TRBJ2-3	TRBV30	TRBD2	few	TGTGCCTGGAGACAAAGCGGGGGGATCCCCACAGATACGCAGTATTTT	CAWRQSGGIPTDTQYF
TRBJ2-1	TRBV12-3/TRBV12-4	-	-	TGTGCCAGCAGTCCCAGACAGTGGAGTTGGGATGAGCAGTTCTTC	CASSPRQWSWDEQFF
TRBJ1-2	TRBV7-2	TRBD1	many	TGTGCCAGCAGCTCCCGACAGGGCGCGCCGTATGGCTACACCTTC	CASSSRQGAPYGYTF
TRBJ2-1	TRBV11-2	-	-	TGTGCCAGCAGGGGAGGGGGGGCGCACAATGAGCAGTTCTTC	CASRGGGAHNEQFF
TRBJ2-1	TRBV12-3/TRBV12-4	TRBD2	-	TGTGCCAGCGGGGGGACCAGCGGGAGAAGAGATGAGCAGTTCTTC	CASGGTSGRRDEQFF
TRBJ2-2	TRBV5-4	TRBD2	-	TGTGCCAGCAGCTTGGCGGCTAGCGGGAGCCCGAACACCGGGGAGCTGTTTTTT	CASSLAASGSPNTGELFF
TRBJ2-3	TRBV7-2	-	-	TGTGCCAGCAGCTTAAGTTTTTGGGATACGCAGTATTTT	CASSLSFWDTQYF
TRBJ2-5	TRBV19	-	-	TGTGCCAGTAAGCCGTCGGGGATGGGGGAGACCCAGTACTTC	CASKPSGMGETQYF
TRBJ2-1	TRBV11-2	-	-	TGTGCCAGCAGCAACCGGGGACCGGTGCAGTTCTTC	CASSNRGPVQFF
TRBJ2-1	TRBV12-3/TRBV12-4	TRBD2	-	TGTGCCAGCAGACTAAGCGGGAGGTTCAATGAGCAGTTCTTC	CASRLSGRFNEQFF
TRBJ2-5	TRBV7-2	-	-	TGTGCCAGCGGAGTCGGGCCGACCCAAGAGACCCAGTACTTC	CASGVGPTQETQYF
TRBJ2-2	TRBV11-2	-	few	TGTGCCAGCAGCTTATCCCTTTACACCGGGGAGCTGTTTTTT	CASSLSLYTGELFF
TRBJ2-1	TRBV7-6	TRBD2	few	TGTGCCAGCAGCTTAGTGCTGACTAGCGGAGAAAATGAGCAGTTCTTC	CASSLVLTSGENEQFF
TRBJ2-3	TRBV2	-	-	TGTGCCAGCATAGAATTGAGGACAGATACGCAGTATTTT	CASIELRTDTQYF
TRBJ2-1	TRBV7-9	-	many	TGTGCCAGCAGCTCGGGCGGGGCCTATGGCGATGAGCAGTTCTTC	CASSSGGAYGDEQFF
TRBJ2-3	TRBV5-6	-	-	TGTGCCAGCAGCGTTAATCCAGATACGCAGTATTTT	CASSVNPDTQYF
TRBJ2-7	TRBV6-8	TRBD1	few	TGTGCCAGCAGTTCTATGGGACAGGGGACCTACGAGCAGTACTTC	CASSSMGQGTYEQYF
TRBJ2-1	TRBV19	TRBD2	once	TGTGCCAGTACCCCTTTGCGAGAGCGGGAGGGATACAATGAGCAGTTCTTC	CASTPLREREGYNEQFF
TRBJ1-1	TRBV7-6	-	-	TGTGCCAGCAGCTTAGCGAGGGAGGGGAAAGCTTTCTTT	CASSLAREGKAFF
TRBJ2-3	TRBV7-9	-	few	TGTGCCAGCAGCGATCAACGCGATACGCAGTATTTT	CASSDQRDTQYF
TRBJ2-7	TRBV30	-	-	TGTGCCTGGAATGTCGGGTTAGGGGGGTACGAGCAGTACTTC	CAWNVGLGGYEQYF
TRBJ2-5	TRBV12-5	-	few	TGTGCTAGTGGTTTGAGTGGGGAAGAGACCCAGTACTTC	CASGLSGEETQYF
TRBJ2-3	TRBV2	-	-	TGTGCCAGCAGAGCCTTGGAGGGAGTTAACACAGATACGCAGTATTTT	CASRALEGVNTDTQYF
TRBJ2-3	TRBV7-9	-	few	TGTGCCAGCAGCTCTCGACAGGTCCAAATCACAGATACGCAGTATTTT	CASSSRQVQITDTQYF
TRBJ1-3	TRBV7-2	TRBD1	few	TGTGCCAGCAGCCAGGCGGGGACAGGGAGAATCACCATATATTTT	CASSQAGTGRITIYF
TRBJ2-3	TRBV7-2	TRBD1	many	TGTGCCAGCAGCCCGGGACAGGGATTCTGGGGCACAGATACGCAGTATTTT	CASSPGQGFWGTDTQYF
TRBJ1-3	TRBV12-5	-	few	TGTGCTAGTGGTTATGACACAGGGATCTCTGGAAACACCATATATTTT	CASGYDTGISGNTIYF
TRBJ1-2	TRBV7-8	-	few	TGTGCCAGCCTAGCGGGGGAGGGCGTCTCCTATGGCTACACCTTC	CASLAGEGVSYGYTF
TRBJ2-5	TRBV11-3	-	-	TGTGCCAGCAGCTTATTTGCGGGGGCGGGAGAGACCCAGTACTTC	CASSLFAGAGETQYF
TRBJ2-1	TRBV19	-	few	TGTGCCAGTAGTATAGAGGGGGCATCCTCCTACAATGAGCAGTTCTTC	CASSIEGASSYNEQFF
TRBJ2-1	TRBV7-2	TRBD2	many	TGTGCCAGCAGCTTCCGCCATAGTCCGGGAGGCCCCAATGAGCAGTTCTTC	CASSFRHSPGGPNEQFF
TRBJ2-1	TRBV7-2	-	many	TGTGCCAGCAGCCCTCACGGGATTAGCGGACAACGAAACAATGAGCAGTTCTTC	CASSPHGISGQRNNEQFF
TRBJ1-2	TRBV5-6	TRBD1	few	TGTGCCAGCAGCTTGCAGGGGGTAGAGGGCTACACCTTC	CASSLQGVEGYTF
TRBJ2-1	TRBV5-1	-	-	TGCGCCAGCAGCTCTCCAGTTGATGAGCAGTTCTTC	CASSSPVDEQFF
TRBJ2-7	TRBV28	-	-	TGTGCCAGCCTAGGACTCCGGGAGCAGTACTTC	CASLGLREQYF